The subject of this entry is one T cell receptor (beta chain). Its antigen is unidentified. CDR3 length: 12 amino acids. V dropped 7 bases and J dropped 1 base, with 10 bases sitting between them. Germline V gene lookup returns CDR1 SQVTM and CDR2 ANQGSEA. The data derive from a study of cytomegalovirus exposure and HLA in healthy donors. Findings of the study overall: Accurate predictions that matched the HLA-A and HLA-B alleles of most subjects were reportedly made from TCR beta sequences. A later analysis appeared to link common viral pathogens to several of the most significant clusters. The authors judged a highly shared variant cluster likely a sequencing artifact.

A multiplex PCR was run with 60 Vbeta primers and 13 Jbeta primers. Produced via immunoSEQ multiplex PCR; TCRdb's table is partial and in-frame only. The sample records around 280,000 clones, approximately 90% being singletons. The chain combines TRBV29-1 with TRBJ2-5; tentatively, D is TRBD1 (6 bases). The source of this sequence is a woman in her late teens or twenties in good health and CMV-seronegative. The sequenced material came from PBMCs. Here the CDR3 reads CSAWTAQETQYF. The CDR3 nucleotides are TGCAGCGCTTGGACAGCCCAAGAGACCCAGTACTTC.